The rows below give T cell receptor beta chains drawn from one sample of a study of cytomegalovirus exposure and HLA in healthy donors. TCRdb's copy holds only in-frame clones and misses some; the assay was immunoSEQ multiplex PCR. The sample contains around 200,000 clones, about four fifths of which appear only once. The sample consisted of PBMCs. The receptors originated from a woman aged 50 to 65 in good health and CMV-seropositive. Each CDR3 is given with its conserved first and last residue. D genes are given only for firm matches.

D,V,length,J,CDR3
TRBD1,TRBV7-2,13,TRBJ2-7,CASSRQGVYEQYF
TRBD2,TRBV19,14,TRBJ2-2,CASSIAGGSGELFF
NA,TRBV7-2,14,TRBJ1-5,CASSSQGNNQPQHF
TRBD2,TRBV12-5,17,TRBJ2-5,CASGLGLAGGGGETQYF
NA,TRBV5-8,13,TRBJ2-7,CASSKPSSYEQYF
NA,TRBV28,13,TRBJ2-7,CASRRTVYGEQYF
NA,TRBV5-1,15,TRBJ2-1,CASSHLDRRNNEQFF
NA,TRBV6-5,15,TRBJ1-6,CASRPRTPHNSPLHF
NA,TRBV27,18,TRBJ1-3,CASSFVGSTGLSGNTIYF
TRBD2,TRBV5-4,15,TRBJ2-5,CASSLFEAGGVTQYF
TRBD1,TRBV19,14,TRBJ2-5,CASSPARGQGTQYF